This paragraph covers one TCR beta chain sequence. Its target is unknown. This sample stems from a study of shared clonotypes between healthy human individuals. Study-level information: Donors had three CD4 naive, three CD4 memory, two CD8 naive and one CD8 memory plate apiece.

There are 16 residues in the CDR3. CDR1 is SGHRS and CDR2 is YFSETQ in the germline V gene. The V end lost 1 base, the J end lost 0 bases, and 12 bases lay between the germline ends. CD4+ cell separation produced CD45RA+ naive and CD45RA-negative memory subsets. This table comes from immunoSEQ multiplex PCR, and its TCRdb copy is limited to in-frame clones, with some not included. The sample gives a few million clones, 90% to 95% of which show up once; under 0.15% is in the top ten. General observations from the study: Naive CD4 clonotype sharing across a handful of donors was around 5.5%.

The receptor was isolated from a young man in good health. The V and J genes are TRBV5-1 and TRBJ2-3; a weak D match, TRBD2 (6 bases). Sequencing was carried out using naive CD4+ T cells sorted from blood. Subset of the sample: CD45RA+ positively selected. Written as DNA, the CDR3 is TGCGCCAGCAGCTTGAGAATAGCGGCTAGCACAGATACGCAGTATTTT. This sequence encodes CASSLRIAASTDTQYF. Drawing the rest from reference TRBV5-1 and TRBJ2-3, the complete variable domain is KAGVTQTPRYLIKTRGQQVTLSCSPISGHRSVSWYQQTPGQGLQFLFEYFSETQRNKGNFPGRFSGRQFSNSRSEMNVSTLELGDSALYLCASSLRIAASTDTQYFGPGTRLTVL.